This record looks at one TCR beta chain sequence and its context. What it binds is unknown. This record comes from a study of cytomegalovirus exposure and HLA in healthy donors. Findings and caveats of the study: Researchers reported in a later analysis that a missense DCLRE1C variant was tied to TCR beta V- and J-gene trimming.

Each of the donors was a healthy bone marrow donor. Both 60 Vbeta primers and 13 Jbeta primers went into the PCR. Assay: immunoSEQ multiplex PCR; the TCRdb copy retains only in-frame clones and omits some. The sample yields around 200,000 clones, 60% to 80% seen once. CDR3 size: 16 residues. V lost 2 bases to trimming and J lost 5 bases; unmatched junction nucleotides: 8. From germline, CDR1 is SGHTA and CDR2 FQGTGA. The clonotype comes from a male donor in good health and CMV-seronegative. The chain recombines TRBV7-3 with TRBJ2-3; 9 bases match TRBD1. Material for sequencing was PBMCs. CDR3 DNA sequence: TGTGCCAGCAGCTTAGTCCCGGGACAGGGTAAAGATACGCAGTATTTT. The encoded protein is CASSLVPGQGKDTQYF.